This TCR beta chain appears in the sequencing data of a study of OX40 agonist ivuxolimab in advanced cancers. V lost 1 base, J lost 9 bases, and 4 bases lay in between. Germline-derived CDR1 and CDR2 are DFQATT and SNEGSKA (reference sequence). This CDR3 region has 10 residues. The table came from immunoSEQ multiplex PCR; TCRdb's copy has only in-frame clones and leaves some out. The top ten hold under 3.5% of the sample, which has about 69,000 clones, about 85% seen once. This specimen was CD4+ or CD8+ T cells sorted from blood, taken in a trial of the OX40 agonist ivuxolimab. This chain uses TRBV20-1 with TRBJ1-5; D remains ambiguous. The TCR sequence derives from an adult with an advanced solid tumor such as melanoma, head and neck, liver or kidney cancer. CDR3 sequence reads: CSARGRPQHF. CDR3 nucleotide sequence: TGCAGTGCTAGAGGGAGGCCCCAGCATTTT.